These T cell receptor beta chains were read from a single sample in a study of somatic mutations in cytotoxic T cells in rheumatoid arthritis. Clones were read by immunoSEQ multiplex PCR, and TCRdb kept only the in-frame ones, dropping some. The data contain 25,000 to 35,000 clones, around 83% of them seen just once; the ten biggest clones take up just under 8.5%. Sequences were obtained from CD8+ T cells sorted from blood. The origin of the receptors is an adult with rheumatoid arthritis. Both conserved end residues are trimmed from each CDR3. The D gene is left open where the match is weak. The size field is filled for only some rows; it gives once, few, many or a size class.

abundance	v_gene	d_gene	len	CDR3aa
.	TRBV4-1	.	13	ASSQPGAPNYGYT
.	TRBV27	TRBD1	14	ASSLLDRGLVYGYT
.	TRBV7-9	.	13	ASSPQQGLHYEQY
.	TRBV4-3	.	13	ASSQDASDTDTQY
few	TRBV27	.	11	ASSLGRDYEQY
.	TRBV15	.	13	ATSGDARGSAEAF
.	TRBV5-6	TRBD1	14	ASSWDRGRISYGYT
.	TRBV5-4	TRBD1	15	ASSRRGGGQGPYGYT
.	TRBV7-8	TRBD2	15	ASSDTSGGVTTYEQY
.	TRBV29-1	TRBD2	13	SVETTSGGVIEQF
.	TRBV5-1	.	14	ASSLVFLGVGNEQF
.	TRBV6-5	.	13	ASSYSWTTNEKLF
.	TRBV5-6	TRBD1	16	ASTFGTGVTLKANEQF
.	TRBV29-1	TRBD2	12	SVEPLAGLNEQF
once	TRBV18	.	12	ASSPRGTQETQY
.	TRBV5-5	.	12	ASSVGPIDTEAF
once	TRBV13	.	11	ASSPRTTDTQY
.	TRBV29-1	.	9	SVDLPPGYT
.	TRBV6-5	.	11	ATHELQRTEAF
few	TRBV6-6	TRBD1	13	ASSASPDRLGGYT
.	TRBV7-9	.	12	ASSLGGGNQPQH
.	TRBV30	TRBD1	15	AWTGTGGALNTGELF
.	TRBV2	TRBD1	14	ASSDPGQGVDSPLH
few	TRBV7-9	.	14	ASSLVSRFSGNTIY
.	TRBV4-1	.	14	ASSQEGSSGANVLT
.	TRBV5-1	TRBD2	18	ASSLAPSGRRLSSYNEQF
few	TRBV7-9	TRBD2	13	ASSTVGGKGYEQY
.	TRBV7-8	TRBD2	13	ASSSGGGGFYEQY
.	TRBV25-1	.	12	ASSETVVAYEQY
few	TRBV6-6	TRBD2	12	ASVPGLALSEQY
.	TRBV9	TRBD1	15	ASSVDGTGGAGNTIY
once	TRBV30	TRBD1	12	AWRRTGGFEKLF
.	TRBV7-9	.	9	ASSRSTEAF
.	TRBV7-8	.	16	ASSLAIGRRELYNEQF
.	TRBV4-1	.	15	ASSQDGAGSMNTEAF
.	TRBV6-1	.	11	ASSWTALEELF
.	TRBV7-6	.	12	ASSLEWSQETQY
few	TRBV6-4	TRBD1	12	ASSPGQGSYGYT
.	TRBV11-2	.	11	ASSLGRVAEAF
.	TRBV19	.	13	ASSSGGFSGNTIY
medium-sized	TRBV6-4	.	12	ASSDRDNTGELF
.	TRBV7-9	.	14	ASSLVARVGGETQY
.	TRBV7-7	.	12	ASSLDGQPGELF
.	TRBV7-9	TRBD2	11	AAAAGAYNEQF
.	TRBV7-8	TRBD2	14	ASSLAFGGGSDEQF
once	TRBV28	.	9	ASSLGIGYT
.	TRBV6-6	.	13	ASSYSRGPSYEQY
.	TRBV28	.	11	ASRLTATYEQY
.	TRBV18	.	13	ASSPPTGSSSPLH
.	TRBV7-6	.	13	ASSMEGRRSYEQY